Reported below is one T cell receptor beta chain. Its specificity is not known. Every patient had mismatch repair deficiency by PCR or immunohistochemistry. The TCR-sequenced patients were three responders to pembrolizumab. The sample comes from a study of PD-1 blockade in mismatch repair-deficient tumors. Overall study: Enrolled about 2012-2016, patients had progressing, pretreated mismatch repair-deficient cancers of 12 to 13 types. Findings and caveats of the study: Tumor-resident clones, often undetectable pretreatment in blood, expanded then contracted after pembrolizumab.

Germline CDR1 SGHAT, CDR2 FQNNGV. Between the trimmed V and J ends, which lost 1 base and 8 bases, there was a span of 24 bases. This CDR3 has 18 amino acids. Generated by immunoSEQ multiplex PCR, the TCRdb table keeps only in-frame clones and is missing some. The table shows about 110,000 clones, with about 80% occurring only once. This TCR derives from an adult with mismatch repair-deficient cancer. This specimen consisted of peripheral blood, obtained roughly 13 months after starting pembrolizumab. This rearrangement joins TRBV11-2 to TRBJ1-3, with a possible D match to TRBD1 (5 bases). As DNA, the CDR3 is TGTGCCAGCAGCTTAGTTACTAGTTTAGGGAGGACAACCGACACCATATATTTT. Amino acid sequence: CASSLVTSLGRTTDTIYF.